This entry features one T cell receptor beta chain sequence. Antigen unknown. The source of the sample is a study of long-term antiretroviral therapy in people with HIV. Study summary: In the earliest collections, sampling predates the 2015 immediate-ART recommendation by about a decade.

A v3.0 immunoSEQ assay was performed at survey level. Per-sample TRB depth target: roughly 35,000-55,000 T-cell genomes. The assay was immunoSEQ multiplex PCR, and TCRdb's table has in-frame clones only and misses some. The sample records 20,000 to 25,000 clones, 86% being singletons. Treated in the United States were all of the participants with HIV. This CDR3 has 16 amino acids. CDR1 and CDR2 from the germline V gene are SGHDN and FVKESK. V was pared by 4 bases and J by 2 bases, with 16 bases between. Study-level results: Older ART regimens were possibly in use when the blood was collected between about 2003 and 2017.

The sample consisted of unsorted PBMCs, taken 1.9 years after starting antiretroviral therapy. The TCR was taken from a woman aged 25 to 45 with HIV. The chain carries TRBV14 and TRBJ2-3, with D perhaps TRBD1 (6 bases). CDR3 coding DNA: TGTGCCAGCAGCCTCAGACCGGGACAATTCACAGATACGCAGTATTTT. Residues: CASSLRPGQFTDTQYF.